This passage covers 21 T cell receptor beta chains from one sample sequenced in a study of blood T cell repertoires in COVID-19. Data came from immunoSEQ multiplex PCR; TCRdb stores just in-frame clones and leaves some out. The profile shows about 160,000 clones, under 85% of them singletons. Sequencing was carried out using peripheral blood. Receptors were obtained from a man aged 60-69 years who had recovered from COVID-19.

The chain links TRBV3-1 (or the pseudogene TRBV3-2) to TRBJ1-5, with D possibly matching TRBD1 (6 bases). The CDR3 consists of 13 residues. V lost 4 bases and J 7 bases, leaving 11 bases between the germline ends. Germline V gives CDR1 LGHDT, CDR2 YNNKEL (reference sequence). The CDR3 here is CASSRQVGQPQHF. The CDR3 region has the DNA TGTGCCAGCAGCCGACAGGTCGGACAGCCCCAGCATTTT.

This chain links TRBV12-3 or TRBV12-4 with TRBJ2-1; no clear D. V dropped 6 bases and J dropped 7 bases, with 7 bases sitting between them. This CDR3 has 11 amino acids. In DNA, the CDR3 is TGTGCCAGCAGGTTTTCGAATGAGCAGTTCTTC. Protein product: CASRFSNEQFF.

V is TRBV4-3 and J is TRBJ2-2; 12 bases map to TRBD2. The germline V gene encodes CDR1 LGHNA and CDR2 YSLEER. J lost 4 bases, V lost 3 bases, and 9 bases had no gene match. The CDR3 extends over 18 amino acids. CDR3 loop: CASSQGLAGGLGTGELFF. The CDR3 coding sequence is TGCGCCAGCAGCCAGGGGCTAGCGGGGGGGCTTGGCACCGGGGAGCTGTTTTTT.

The chain employs TRBV30 and TRBJ2-3; no firm D call. This CDR3 is 11 amino acids long. Germline CDR1 GTSNPN, CDR2 SVGIG (reference sequence). V shed 5 bases and J shed 6 bases, with 9 bases lying between them. CDR3 residues: CAWGLGDTQYF. In DNA form, the CDR3 reads TGTGCCTGGGGCCTCGGGGATACGCAGTATTTT.

The chain recombines TRBV7-9 with TRBJ1-5; D is ambiguous. Per germline, CDR1 SEHNR and CDR2 FQNEAQ (reference sequence). The CDR3 consists of 13 residues. The V gene lost 5 bases and the J gene lost 4 bases, with 9 bases spanning the gap. The CDR3 loop reads CASSAKNNQPQHF. The CDR3 DNA is TGTGCCAGCAGCGCTAAAAATAATCAGCCCCAGCATTTT. Complete variable domain (other parts from reference TRBV7-9 and TRBJ1-5): DTGVSQNPRHKITKRGQNVTFRCDPISEHNRLYWYRQTLGQGPEFLTYFQNEAQLEKSRLLSDRFSAERPKGSFSTLEIQRTEQGDSAMYLCASSAKNNQPQHFGDGTRLSIL.

The chain couples TRBV19 to TRBJ1-1; 7 positions match TRBD1. Germline V gene sequence: CDR1 LNHDA, CDR2 SQIVND (reference sequence). The ends lost 9 bases at V and 0 bases at J; junction bases unmatched: 4. The CDR3 spans 13 residues. This CDR3 is CASKGQMNTEAFF. The DNA for the CDR3 is TGTGCCAGCAAGGGACAGATGAACACTGAAGCTTTCTTT.

The chain uses TRBV7-8 and TRBJ1-4, with D uncertain. The CDR3 length is 14 residues. Per germline, CDR1 SGHVS and CDR2 FQNEAQ. The V and J ends lost 5 bases and 4 bases respectively, with 11 bases between them. CDR3 residues: CASSSRDINEKLFF. Here the CDR3 DNA reads TGTGCCAGCAGCAGCCGGGATATTAATGAAAAACTGTTTTTT.

The chain is built from TRBV12-1 and TRBJ1-1; the DNA was not compared with TRBD1, the D call given in the table. TRBV12-1 is flagged as a pseudogene. The CDR3 consists of 16 residues. Here the CDR3 reads CASLSGTGDMNTEAFF. CDR3 nucleotide sequence: TGTGCCAGCCTATCCGGGACAGGCGATATGAACACTGAAGCTTTCTTT.

The chain recombines TRBV6-5 with TRBJ1-2, with D maybe TRBD1 (5 bases). Per germline, CDR1 MNHEY and CDR2 SVGAGI. The CDR3 is 13 residues long. The ends were cut back, 6 bases at V and 4 bases at J, with 12 bases in the middle. The CDR3 reads CASRRQGIYGYTF. For the CDR3, the DNA is TGTGCCAGCAGACGGCAGGGTATCTATGGCTACACCTTC.

The chain couples TRBV7-9 to TRBJ2-5, with no clear D. This CDR3 spans 13 amino acids. Germline V gives CDR1 SEHNR, CDR2 FQNEAQ (reference sequence). V was shortened by 4 bases and J by 7 bases, with 13 bases between the two germline ends. CDR3 DNA: TGTGCCAGCAGCTCGACCGACTGGCGGACCCAGTACTTC. Amino acids: CASSSTDWRTQYF.

The CDR3: CASSLLRQGTNTGELFF. In nucleotides, the CDR3 is TGTGCCAGCAGTTTACTTAGACAGGGTACGAACACCGGGGAGCTGTTTTTT. V usage is TRBV28 and J usage is TRBJ2-2, with 7 nucleotides matching TRBD1. Germline CDR1 and CDR2: MDHEN and SYDVKM. V shed 2 bases, J shed 0 bases, and the junction held 6 bases outside the gene matches. The CDR3 has 17 amino acids. Full variable domain (outside the CDR3, taken from reference TRBV28 and TRBJ2-2): DVKVTQSSRYLVKRTGEKVFLECVQDMDHENMFWYRQDPGLGLRLIYFSYDVKMKEKGDIPEGYSVSREKKERFSLILESASTNQTSMYLCASSLLRQGTNTGELFFGEGSRLTVL.

V gene TRBV18 combines with J gene TRBJ2-7; D might be TRBD1 (6 bases). With 3 bases removed from V and 0 bases from J, the gap between germline ends came to 9 bases. This CDR3 has 14 residues. Germline V gene data show CDR1 as KGHSH and CDR2 as LQKENI. The CDR3 spells CASSPRDNSYEQYF. The CDR3, as DNA: TGTGCCAGCTCACCCCGGGACAACTCCTACGAGCAGTACTTC. The whole variable domain, remainder taken from reference TRBV18 and TRBJ2-7, is NAGVMQNPRHLVRRRGQEARLRCSPMKGHSHVYWYRQLPEEGLKFMVYLQKENIIDESGMPKERFSAEFPKEGPSILRIQQVVRGDSAAYFCASSPRDNSYEQYFGPGTRLTVT.

The chain couples TRBV4-1 to TRBJ2-2; a weak D match, TRBD1 (5 bases). This CDR3 is built from 16 residues. Germline V gives CDR1 MGHRA, CDR2 YSYEKL. Trimming pared 4 bases from V and 0 bases from J, leaving 12 bases between. CDR3 nucleotides: TGCGCCAGCAGCCGACCAGGGCTAACGAACACCGGGGAGCTGTTTTTT. Its translation: CASSRPGLTNTGELFF.

This clone appeared a single time. In nucleotides, the CDR3 is TGTGCCAGCAGTGACTCGAGTCGGGGTGGCTACACCTTC. It yields the protein CASSDSSRGGYTF. The chain employs TRBV6-4 and TRBJ1-2; D gene uncertain. Germline V CDR1 and CDR2: MRHNA, SNTAGT. The CDR3 runs 13 residues. The V end lost 0 bases, the J end lost 7 bases, and 9 bases lay between the germline ends.

The chain employs TRBV7-2 and TRBJ1-2; no clear D. The CDR3 loop spans 13 amino acids. CDR1 is SGHTA and CDR2 is FQGNSA in the germline V gene. Trimming shortened V by 1 base and J by 4 bases, and 7 bases separated the two germline ends. The CDR3 here is CASSLVEGYGYTF. In nucleotides, the CDR3 is TGTGCCAGCAGCTTAGTGGAGGGCTATGGCTACACCTTC.

This rearrangement joins TRBV3-1 (or the pseudogene TRBV3-2) to TRBJ1-1; D remains unclear. The CDR3 has 13 residues. Germline V lookup: CDR1 LGHDT, CDR2 YNNKEL (reference sequence). Deletions cut 6 bases from V and 7 bases from J, with 15 bases between. CDR3 DNA: TGTGCCAGCAGGCTAGGGAGCCGGAGTGAAGCTTTCTTT. Encoded protein: CASRLGSRSEAFF.

V usage is TRBV30 and J usage is TRBJ1-4; unclear D gene. This CDR3 is built from 11 residues. Trimming stripped 4 bases from V and 8 bases from J, with 8 bases between. In germline, CDR1 is GTSNPN, CDR2 SVGIG (reference sequence). The CDR3 region has the DNA TGTGCCTGGATGATGAGGGAAAAACTGTTTTTT. Encoded protein: CAWMMREKLFF.

V and J are TRBV5-1 and TRBJ2-2, with D possibly matching TRBD2 (6 bases). V was shortened by 5 bases and J by 2 bases, with 13 bases between the two germline ends. From germline, CDR1 is SGHRS and CDR2 YFSETQ. This CDR3 spans 15 amino acids. Here the CDR3 reads CASSHSGVNTGELFF. Written as DNA, the CDR3 is TGCGCCAGCAGTCACTCGGGGGTTAACACCGGGGAGCTGTTTTTT.

As for this clone: A read error may account for a junction end that differs from germline. J is TRBJ2-7 and V is TRBV6-5; 8 bases map to TRBD1. Germline V lookup: CDR1 MNHEY, CDR2 SVGAGI. The CDR3 totals 16 residues. CDR3 protein: CASSYSVGQEGYEQYF. The CDR3 DNA sequence: TGTGCCAGCAGCTACTCTGTGGGACAGGAGGGCTACGAGCAGTACTTC.

V usage is TRBV29-1 and J usage is TRBJ1-5, with no clear D. CDR1 is SQVTM and CDR2 is ANQGSEA in the germline V gene. The CDR3 has 13 residues. Trimming took 0 bases from V and 7 from J, leaving 10 bases between them. The CDR3 bases are TGCAGCGTTGAAGAATTAGAGGGCCAGCCCCAGCATTTT. Translating it yields CSVEELEGQPQHF.

The genes are TRBV5-1 and TRBJ1-2; TRBD1 matches 10 bases. Germline trimming cut 7 bases from V and 4 bases from J; bases unmatched to any gene: 4. CDR1 is SGHRS and CDR2 is YFSETQ in the germline V gene. The CDR3 spans 13 residues. The CDR3 is CASGTGDTYGYTF. The CDR3 coding sequence is TGCGCCAGCGGGACAGGGGATACCTATGGCTACACCTTC.